The 9 T cell receptor beta chains reported below all come from one sample, sequenced in a study of tumor and adjacent non-tumor tissue in lung cancer. The template was RNA from unsorted bulk tissue. Distant lung tissue was collected more than 3 cm away from the tumor edge. A modified ARM-PCR protocol with three rounds of nested PCR amplified TCRbeta. From the multiplex PCR reads, TCRdb called clonotypes with MiXCR, one entry per CDR3 protein. The sample lists about 43,000 distinct CDR3 sequences; more than 50% were seen once. Source material: distant non-tumor lung tissue. These receptors all come from a man aged 50 to 59 with non-small cell lung cancer.

This clonotype appeared once. The chain joins TRBV7-8 to TRBJ2-5; D call uncertain. V was trimmed by 1 base and J by 5 bases, leaving 8 bases between them. Germline CDR1 and CDR2: SGHVS and FQNEAQ. CDR3 length equals 13 residues. As DNA, the CDR3 is TGTGCCAGCAGCTTAGGGCTCCAGGAGACCCAGTACTTC. It encodes CASSLGLQETQYF.

On this clonotype itself: A junction boundary mismatches the germline segment, possibly from a read error. This chain uses TRBV10-3 with TRBJ2-1; the match to TRBD2 covers 10 bases. This CDR3 comprises 17 residues. Germline CDR1 reads ENHRY; CDR2 reads SYGVKD. CDR3 sequence (DNA): TGTGCCATCAGTGTCGGACTAGCGGAGGGATCCTTCAATGAGCAGCTCTTC. Protein sequence: CAISVGLAEGSFNEQLF.

The chain joins TRBV30 to TRBJ2-2; D gene ambiguous. Germline V gene lookup returns CDR1 GTSNPN and CDR2 SVGIG (reference sequence). CDR3 length: 14 amino acids. V was shortened by 2 bases and J by 3 bases, with 10 bases between the two germline ends. CDR3 bases: TGTGCCTGGAGTCGTCTACTCTACACCGGGGAGCTGTTTTTT. Protein product: CAWSRLLYTGELFF.

This clonotype was detected only once. The junction departs from germline at one end; a sequencing error may be responsible. CDR3 in DNA: TGCAGCGTAAAGCGGACACTTCACAATGGGCAGTTCTTC. This encodes CSVKRTLHNGQFF. The V call is TRBV29-1, the J call TRBJ2-1; D possibly matches TRBD1 or TRBD2 (5 bases each). This CDR3 has 13 amino acids. Germline CDR1 reads SQVTM; CDR2 reads ANQGSEA.

Comments on this clonotype: Possible read error: a much larger clone is one base away. This chain joins TRBV5-1 and TRBJ2-7; the D is unclear. The CDR3 is 14 residues long. The germline V gene encodes CDR1 SGHRS and CDR2 YFSETQ. V lost 2 bases and J lost 2, with 11 bases in between. DNA of the CDR3: TGCGCCAGCAGCTTCGTCTACACGACCTACGAGCAGTACTTC. This encodes CASSFVYTTYEQYF.

This chain joins TRBV28 and TRBJ2-3; TRBD2 agrees at 7 bases. Germline V gene data show CDR1 as MDHEN and CDR2 as SYDVKM. This CDR3 spans 17 amino acids. V lost 6 bases and J lost 4; bases outside the gene matches: 16. The CDR3 loop is CASSPLREGVGADTQYF. For the CDR3, the DNA is TGTGCCAGCAGCCCACTCAGGGAGGGTGTAGGGGCAGATACGCAGTATTTT.

The chain has TRBV14 and TRBJ2-1; no firm D call. This CDR3 comprises 15 residues. Germline lookup yields CDR1 SGHDN and CDR2 FVKESK. Trimming took 0 bases from V and 1 from J, leaving 7 bases between them. The CDR3 sequence: CASSQDALSYNEQFF. The DNA for the CDR3 is TGTGCCAGCAGCCAAGATGCCTTGTCCTACAATGAGCAGTTCTTC.

This clonotype was seen a handful of times. Since a much larger clone is just one base distant, this may be a read error. The J gene is TRBJ1-2, the V gene TRBV6-5, with 9 positions matching TRBD1. Germline CDR1 is MNHEY and CDR2 is SVGAGI. This CDR3 is built from 15 residues. CDR3 sequence reads: CASCYHRQGVNGYTF. The CDR3 coding sequence is TGTGCCAGCTGTTATCACCGACAGGGGGTGAATGGCTACACCTTC.

A note on this clonotype: A much larger clone differs by one base, so this may be a read error. The J gene is TRBJ1-1, the V gene TRBV10-3; possible D gene TRBD1, 6 bases. CDR1 and CDR2 from the germline V gene are ENHRY and SYGVKD. This CDR3 has 13 residues. The CDR3 region is CAISAGAAYEAIF. The DNA for the CDR3 is TGTGCCATCAGTGCGGGGGCGGCCTATGAAGCTATCTTT.